This is a list of T cell receptor beta chains from one sample in a study of tumor-infiltrating lymphocytes in localized non-small cell lung cancer. The repertoire was sequenced with immunoSEQ multiplex PCR; TCRdb's copy has only in-frame clones and lacks some. The profile covers under 25,000 clones, with around 62% appearing a single time and more than 5% taken by the ten largest. Sequencing input: lung tumor tissue. These TCRs come from a human donor with non-small cell lung cancer. Each CDR3 is given with its conserved first and last residue. D genes are given only for firm matches. Clone size is shown for a subset of rows, as once, few, many or a class of expanded clone.

CDR3 DNA,CDR3 protein,V gene,clone size,CDR3 length,J gene,D gene
TGCGCCAGCAGCTCAGGGGTCGGGGACACGGGACTGAAGACCCAGTACTTC,CASSSGVGDTGLKTQYF,TRBV5-1,-,17,TRBJ2-5,-
TGTGCCAGCAGTTACGAGGGGCAGGACAATGAGCAGTTCTTC,CASSYEGQDNEQFF,TRBV6-5,-,14,TRBJ2-1,-
TGTGCCAGCAGTCGGGGGACAGGGGTTTCCGAGCAGTACTTC,CASSRGTGVSEQYF,TRBV11-2,-,14,TRBJ2-7,TRBD1
TGTGCCAGCAGCTATGGGAATAGCCGGGTAAATGAGCAGTTCTTC,CASSYGNSRVNEQFF,TRBV11-2,-,15,TRBJ2-1,-
TGTGCCAGCAGTAGGATTAGCGGCTACAATGAGCAGTTCTTC,CASSRISGYNEQFF,TRBV6-1,few,14,TRBJ2-1,-
TGTGCCTGGCGAGGCCCGCTGACACCTAAGAACACTGAAGCTTTCTTT,CAWRGPLTPKNTEAFF,TRBV30,-,16,TRBJ1-1,-
TGTGCCAGCAGTATACCTCGTGAGGGGCCTGAAGCTTTCTTT,CASSIPREGPEAFF,TRBV6-6,-,14,TRBJ1-1,-
TGCGCCAGCAGTGAGGACAGGGCGCTTGAGTACTTC,CASSEDRALEYF,TRBV10-2,-,12,TRBJ2-7,TRBD1
TGTGCCAGCAGCTCTAAGACAGGGAGCGACGGGGAGCTGTTTTTT,CASSSKTGSDGELFF,TRBV7-7,-,15,TRBJ2-2,TRBD1
TGTGCCAGCTCACTCACCCGGCAGGGAGCGTACACTGAAGCTTTCTTT,CASSLTRQGAYTEAFF,TRBV18,-,16,TRBJ1-1,-
TGTGCCAGCAGCTTGGCCTTGGACCCCGGTGGCTACACCTTC,CASSLALDPGGYTF,TRBV5-4,-,14,TRBJ1-2,-
TGTGCCAGCAGTTTTCAGGGACAAGGGGGCCTTTCCGGGGAGCTGTTTTTT,CASSFQGQGGLSGELFF,TRBV27,-,17,TRBJ2-2,TRBD1
TGTGCCAGCAGTCACGGGACAGGGAGAGGCTACACCTTC,CASSHGTGRGYTF,TRBV6-5,few,13,TRBJ1-2,TRBD1
TGTGCCAGCAGCGTCCGCGGGAGGATCACAGATACGCAGTATTTT,CASSVRGRITDTQYF,TRBV9,-,15,TRBJ2-3,TRBD2
TGTGCCAGTACCAAAAATGCCCGACAGTGGTATGGCTACACCTTC,CASTKNARQWYGYTF,TRBV19,-,15,TRBJ1-2,-
TGCGCCAGCAGTTCAACGGGACTTCTATACAATGAGCAGTTCTTC,CASSSTGLLYNEQFF,TRBV5-1,once,15,TRBJ2-1,-
TGCGCCAGCAGCTCACTAGCGGGAGGGAATGAGCAGTTCTTC,CASSSLAGGNEQFF,TRBV5-1,-,14,TRBJ2-1,TRBD2
TGTGCCAGCAGTCCCCAGGGGGCTAGCACTGAAGCTTTCTTT,CASSPQGASTEAFF,TRBV5-4,-,14,TRBJ1-1,TRBD1
TGTGCCACCAGCAGGGACCGCAAGCGTGAGCAGTTCTTC,CATSRDRKREQFF,TRBV15,-,13,TRBJ2-1,-
TGTGCCAGTAGTACGTTCCGAAAAGAAAAACTGTTTTTT,CASSTFRKEKLFF,TRBV19,medium-sized,13,TRBJ1-4,-
TGTGCCAGCAGTGAATCTACGGCGGGCTACCACTATGGCTACACCTTC,CASSESTAGYHYGYTF,TRBV25-1,-,16,TRBJ1-2,-
TGTGCCAGCAGCTTAGATCGGGGAGATGAGCAGTTCTTC,CASSLDRGDEQFF,TRBV11-2,-,13,TRBJ2-1,-
TGTGCCAGCAGCGCGGGAGGGGGCGGGAGAATTCGGGGGGAGACCCAGTACTTC,CASSAGGGGRIRGETQYF,TRBV9,-,18,TRBJ2-5,-
TGTGCCAGCATGGCGGGAAGCTACAATGAGCAGTTCTTC,CASMAGSYNEQFF,TRBV2,-,13,TRBJ2-1,-
TGTGCCAGCAGTTACGTGGGGAATTATAATTCACCCCTCCACTTT,CASSYVGNYNSPLHF,TRBV6-5,-,15,TRBJ1-6,-
TGTGCCAGCAGCAGTCAAGAGACCCAGTACTTC,CASSSQETQYF,TRBV14,-,11,TRBJ2-5,-
TGCGCCAGCAGCCAGACCTTGAACACTGAAGCTTTCTTT,CASSQTLNTEAFF,TRBV5-1,few,13,TRBJ1-1,-
TGTGCCAGCAGCCCCGAAGAGGGCATTCAGTACTTC,CASSPEEGIQYF,TRBV28,-,12,TRBJ2-4,-
TGTGCCAGCAGCCCGGGAGGGTACACTGAAGCTTTCTTT,CASSPGGYTEAFF,TRBV7-2,medium-sized,13,TRBJ1-1,-
TGTGCCAGCAGGGTAGCGGGAGGGCCGCTCGATACGCAGTATTTT,CASRVAGGPLDTQYF,TRBV7-2,-,15,TRBJ2-3,TRBD2
TGTGCCAGCAGCTTGGGACAGGGGGCGGACTATGGCTACACCTTC,CASSLGQGADYGYTF,TRBV7-3,-,15,TRBJ1-2,TRBD1
TGTGCCAGCGCTGAAGGCAATGAGCAGTTCTTC,CASAEGNEQFF,TRBV11-2,-,11,TRBJ2-1,-
TGCGCCAGCATTCCCCGAGAACTAGCGGGGGCCAATCGGTCCTACAATGAGCAGTTCTTC,CASIPRELAGANRSYNEQFF,TRBV5-1,-,20,TRBJ2-1,TRBD2